What follows are 30 T cell receptor beta chains derived from one specimen sequenced in a study of HIV-infected children after antiretroviral therapy interruption. Treatment reported: PENTA 11 planned treatment interruption arm or continuous ART arm. The TCR library was built from RNA with a 3' RACE protocol and unique molecular identifiers. TCRdb independently ran MiXCR on the 3' RACE reads; one entry per CDR3 protein. The sample includes some 51,000 distinct CDR3 sequences, around 4.5% of them seen just once. Sequencing used CD45RA+ CD4+ T cells from PBMCs, pooled from several time points, obtained from a donor given antiretroviral therapy, either interrupted or continuous. Subset of the sample: naive CD4+ CD45RA+ CD45RO- T cells. All receptors come from a pool of human donors with HIV.

Many counts were recorded for this clonotype. The rearrangement links TRBV19 to TRBJ1-3; a weak D match, TRBD1 (6 bases). V was trimmed by 3 bases and J by 0 bases, leaving 12 bases between them. The CDR3 runs to 16 residues. Germline-derived CDR1 and CDR2 are LNHDA and SQIVND (reference sequence). The CDR3 sequence is CASSIQGMVSGNTIYF. CDR3 nucleotide sequence: TGTGCCAGTAGTATTCAGGGGATGGTCTCTGGAAACACCATATATTTT.

This clonotype was counted at least ten times. The chain recombines TRBV10-3 with TRBJ2-2; weak D call: TRBD1 (5 bases). The CDR3 extends over 15 amino acids. V was shortened by 6 bases and J by 3 bases, with 14 bases between the two germline ends. Germline V CDR1 and CDR2: ENHRY, SYGVKD. For the CDR3, the DNA is TGTGCCATCAGCGCAGGGTTGACGGACACCGGGGAGCTGTTTTTT. Amino acid sequence: CAISAGLTDTGELFF.

This clonotype has only a few counts. This chain uses TRBV11-2 with TRBJ1-1, with D unclear. The V end lost 3 bases, the J end lost 2 bases, and 10 bases lay between the germline ends. This CDR3 comprises 14 residues. Germline assignment: CDR1 SGHAT and CDR2 FQNNGV. The CDR3 loop reads CASSLAVLNTEAFF. CDR3 sequence (DNA): TGTGCCAGCAGCTTGGCAGTGCTCAACACTGAAGCTTTCTTT.

Judged by abundance, this clonotype is medium-sized. The chain couples TRBV12-3 or TRBV12-4 to TRBJ2-7; either TRBD1 or TRBD2 may supply D (5 bases each). Trimming stripped 6 bases from V and 5 bases from J, with 14 bases between. The CDR3 is 13 amino acids. The CDR3 coding sequence is TGTGCCAGCAGCAGGGCGGCGGGCCACGAGCAGTACTTC. The encoded protein is CASSRAAGHEQYF.

The rearrangement links TRBV20-1 to TRBJ2-3; D unclear. The V gene lost 7 bases and the J gene lost 1 base, with 9 bases spanning the gap. This CDR3 spans 12 amino acids. Germline-derived CDR1 and CDR2 are DFQATT and SNEGSKA (reference sequence). The CDR3 coding sequence is TGCAGTGGAGGAGTGGGCACAGATACGCAGTATTTT. Residues: CSGGVGTDTQYF.

The table lists this clonotype with many counts. The genes are TRBV3-1 and TRBJ2-7; D might be TRBD1 (6 bases). V lost 5 bases and J 10 bases, leaving 12 bases between the germline ends. CDR3 length: 11 amino acids. Germline lookup yields CDR1 LGHDT and CDR2 YNNKEL (reference sequence). CDR3 in DNA: TGTGCCAGCAGCATCCAGGGGTACCAGTACTTC. Protein sequence: CASSIQGYQYF.

In its sample, this clonotype was seen many times. The rearrangement joins TRBV6-5 to TRBJ2-3; 9 bases fit TRBD1. After removal of 5 bases from V and 5 bases from J, the junction contained 8 bases not matched to a gene. The CDR3 is 15 residues long. Germline values: CDR1 MNHEY, CDR2 SVGAGI. In nucleotides, the CDR3 is TGTGCCAGCAGTCCCACAGGGGGCTTAGGAGATACGCAGTATTTT. This sequence encodes CASSPTGGLGDTQYF.

This clonotype was observed at least ten times. The CDR3 DNA reads as TGTGCCAGCAGTCCAGCAACCGGGACTAGCGGGGGGGGAGGACACGAGCAGTACTTC. Its protein product is CASSPATGTSGGGGHEQYF. The chain has TRBV6-4 and TRBJ2-7, with TRBD2 identical over 16 bases. The CDR3 length is 19 residues. CDR1 and CDR2 (germline): MRHNA, SNTAGT. V dropped 5 bases and J dropped 5; count of bases not matched to a gene: 15.

In its sample, this clonotype ranks as medium-sized (0.01 to 0.1%). J is TRBJ1-1 and V is TRBV7-2; D not resolved. Germline CDR1 reads SGHTA; CDR2 reads FQGNSA. Trimming left V 6 bases short and J 1 base short, with 15 bases between. This CDR3 is 15 amino acids long. Here the CDR3 reads CASSSERGRNTEAFF. The CDR3 bases are TGTGCCAGCAGTTCTGAACGGGGTCGGAACACTGAAGCTTTCTTT.

This clonotype was seen repeatedly, ten times or more. The DNA of the CDR3 is TGTGCCAGCAACTCCGACAGGGGAGTCCACAATGAGCAGTTCTTC. Amino acids: CASNSDRGVHNEQFF. The chain uses TRBV12-3 or TRBV12-4 and TRBJ2-1; 8 nucleotides align to TRBD1. CDR3 length: 15 amino acids. The V segment lost 7 bases and the J segment 5 bases; nucleotides outside the gene matches: 10.

This clonotype was picked up many times. This sequence joins TRBV2 and TRBJ1-1, with D maybe TRBD1 (6 bases). Trimming pared 6 bases from V and 1 base from J, leaving 12 bases between. The CDR3 has 14 residues. From germline, CDR1 is SNHLY and CDR2 FYNNEI. CDR3 protein: CASRIQGENTEAFF. The CDR3 region has the DNA TGTGCCAGCAGGATACAGGGAGAGAACACTGAAGCTTTCTTT.

This clonotype was picked up many times. The J gene is TRBJ2-2, the V gene TRBV12-3 or TRBV12-4; TRBD2 agrees at 10 bases. Germline trimming cut 1 base from V and 4 bases from J; bases unmatched to any gene: 0. The CDR3 spans 15 residues. As DNA, the CDR3 is TGTGCCAGCAGTTTAGGACTAGCGGGCACCGGGGAGCTGTTTTTT. Encoded protein: CASSLGLAGTGELFF.

This clonotype was observed many times. The chain links TRBV28 to TRBJ1-1; maybe TRBD1 (6 bases). CDR1 is MDHEN and CDR2 is SYDVKM in the germline V gene. This CDR3 has 14 amino acids. V dropped 8 bases and J dropped 1 base, with 14 bases sitting between them. The CDR3 spells CASETQQGNTEAFF. CDR3 DNA: TGTGCCAGCGAAACCCAACAGGGGAACACTGAAGCTTTCTTT.

Many counts were recorded for this clonotype. The V gene is TRBV28, the J gene TRBJ2-7; D is ambiguous. Germline CDR1 MDHEN, CDR2 SYDVKM. V was cut by 3 bases and J by 3 bases, with 18 bases left in between. The CDR3 length is 16 residues. In DNA form, the CDR3 reads TGTGCCAGCAGTTTGGGCCCCGAAGGGAAGATCTACGAGCAGTACTTC. This encodes CASSLGPEGKIYEQYF. The full variable domain, in which reference TRBV28 and TRBJ2-7 provide the parts outside the CDR3, is DVKVTQSSRYLVKRTGEKVFLECVQDMDHENMFWYRQDPGLGLRLIYFSYDVKMKEKGDIPEGYSVSREKKERFSLILESASTNQTSMYLCASSLGPEGKIYEQYFGPGTRLTVT.

This clonotype was seen repeatedly, ten times or more. The chain carries TRBV10-3 and TRBJ2-2; 7 nucleotides match TRBD1. The CDR3 runs 13 residues. Germline V gives CDR1 ENHRY, CDR2 SYGVKD. The V segment lost 4 bases and the J segment 4 bases; nucleotides outside the gene matches: 0. The CDR3 protein is CAISGTGTGELFF. CDR3 in DNA: TGTGCCATCAGTGGGACAGGCACCGGGGAGCTGTTTTTT.

This clonotype was detected only a few times. In DNA form, the CDR3 reads TGTGCCAGCCGAACCCGAAGACAGGGTGGCTACACCTTC. Its protein product is CASRTRRQGGYTF. J is TRBJ1-2 and V is TRBV12-3 or TRBV12-4; 7 bases are shared with TRBD1. Trimming at V came to 8 bases and at J to 7 bases, leaving 10 bases not matched to a gene. CDR3 length: 13 residues.

The table lists this clonotype with many counts. The chain uses TRBV19 and TRBJ2-3; D call uncertain. V gave up 0 bases and J gave up 6 bases, with 10 bases separating them. This CDR3 comprises 14 residues. The germline V gene encodes CDR1 LNHDA and CDR2 SQIVND (reference sequence). This chain's CDR3 is CASSIDRWSDTQYF. CDR3 sequence (DNA): TGTGCCAGTAGTATAGACAGGTGGAGCGATACGCAGTATTTT.

This clonotype was seen at least ten times. The rearrangement links TRBV2 to TRBJ2-2, with D possibly being TRBD2 (6 bases). The CDR3 totals 17 residues. CDR1 is SNHLY and CDR2 is FYNNEI in the germline V gene. V dropped 1 base and J dropped 6 bases, with 18 bases sitting between them. CDR3 in DNA: TGTGCCAGCAGTGAAGAGATGAGTCTAGCGAATCCCGGGGAGCTGTTTTTT. It specifies CASSEEMSLANPGELFF.

A word on this clonotype: This may be a read error, as it is one base from a much larger clone. CDR3 bases: TGCGCCAGCAGCGGTAGCGGGGGGATTTACGAGCCGTACTTC. Its protein product is CASSGSGGIYEPYF. The rearrangement links TRBV5-1 to TRBJ2-7, with TRBD2 identical over 10 bases. The CDR3 covers 14 residues. Germline assignment: CDR1 SGHRS and CDR2 YFSETQ. The whole variable domain, remainder taken from reference TRBV5-1 and TRBJ2-7, is KAGVTQTPRYLIKTRGQQVTLSCSPISGHRSVSWYQQTPGQGLQFLFEYFSETQRNKGNFPGRFSGRQFSNSRSEMNVSTLELGDSALYLCASSGSGGIYEPYFGPGTRLTVT.

This clonotype was seen repeatedly, ten times or more. As DNA, the CDR3 is TGTGCCATCAGTGTCGCTGAGGATGGCTACACCTTC. This codes for CAISVAEDGYTF. J is TRBJ1-2 and V is TRBV10-3, with no clear D. Deletions cut 4 bases from V and 6 bases from J, with 9 bases between. From germline, CDR1 is ENHRY and CDR2 SYGVKD. The length of the CDR3 is 12 residues.

In this sample, this clonotype turned up many times. The chain links TRBV20-1 to TRBJ1-2; D is unresolved. Germline CDR1 and CDR2: DFQATT and SNEGSKA (reference sequence). The CDR3 totals 11 residues. V was shortened by 6 bases and J by 8 bases, with 13 bases between the two germline ends. This chain's CDR3 is CSALEYSGYTF. The CDR3 DNA reads as TGCAGTGCCCTAGAGTACTCAGGCTACACCTTC.

This clonotype occurred many times. The rearrangement uses TRBV6-6 and TRBJ1-5; weak D call: TRBD1 (6 bases). The CDR3 loop spans 14 amino acids. The ends were cut back, 6 bases at V and 4 bases at J, with 13 bases in the middle. Germline V gene data show CDR1 as MNHNY and CDR2 as SVGAGI (reference sequence). The CDR3 DNA is TGTGCCAGCAGCGCGGGGGCAACTAATCAGCCCCAGCATTTT. The encoded protein is CASSAGATNQPQHF.

This clonotype was picked up many times. The chain combines TRBV5-5 with TRBJ1-1; D might be TRBD1 (6 bases). CDR1 SGHKS and CDR2 YYEKEE come from the germline V gene (reference sequence). The CDR3 covers 14 residues. V was pared by 3 bases and J by 8 bases, with 17 bases between. The CDR3 reads CASSSRGLSPEAFF. CDR3 nucleotides: TGTGCCAGCAGCTCCCGGGGGCTGTCCCCAGAAGCTTTCTTT.

Many counts were recorded for this clonotype. The gene calls are TRBV20-1 and TRBJ2-1; TRBD2 might be the D (5 bases). V was shortened by 4 bases and J by 10 bases, with 14 bases between the two germline ends. The CDR3 covers 12 residues. Germline values: CDR1 DFQATT, CDR2 SNEGSKA (reference sequence). The CDR3 protein is CSATKLDLEQFF. The CDR3 DNA is TGCAGTGCTACGAAACTAGATCTAGAGCAGTTCTTC.

This clonotype was detected many times. V usage is TRBV28 and J usage is TRBJ2-2, with D maybe TRBD1 (6 bases). The ends were cut back, 6 bases at V and 1 base at J, with 12 bases in the middle. This CDR3 comprises 15 residues. CDR1 and CDR2 (germline): MDHEN, SYDVKM. The CDR3 nucleotides are TGTGCCAGCAGACTTCCGGGACAGAACACCGGGGAGCTGTTTTTT. Protein product: CASRLPGQNTGELFF.

This clonotype was seen ten or more times. This chain links TRBV11-2 with TRBJ2-3; the match to TRBD2 covers 10 bases. Germline V gene lookup returns CDR1 SGHAT and CDR2 FQNNGV. V trimming: 5 bases; J trimming: 5 bases; junction bases outside the gene matches: 13. CDR3 length: 17 residues. This CDR3 reads CASSPILSGGEGDTQYF. CDR3 nucleotide sequence: TGTGCCAGCAGCCCTATTCTAAGCGGGGGGGAGGGAGATACGCAGTATTTT.

This clonotype was seen repeatedly, ten times or more. The rearrangement links TRBV27 to TRBJ1-3; TRBD1 is a possible D gene (6 bases). Germline values: CDR1 MNHEY, CDR2 SMNVEV (reference sequence). The CDR3 is made up of 16 amino acids. Trimming took 3 bases from V and 4 from J, leaving 16 bases between them. The CDR3 nucleotides are TGTGCCAGCAGTTTTGGGGGCCCGGGGTCCGGAAACACCATATATTTT. Translated, it gives CASSFGGPGSGNTIYF.

This clonotype was seen repeatedly, ten times or more. CDR3 in amino acids: CSIGAVSSYEQYF. CDR3 sequence (DNA): TGCAGCATTGGGGCGGTATCATCCTACGAGCAGTACTTC. V is TRBV20-1 and J is TRBJ2-7, with a tentative D call TRBD1 (5 bases). Per germline, CDR1 DFQATT and CDR2 SNEGSKA (reference sequence). The CDR3 spans 13 residues.

V usage is TRBV5-1 and J usage is TRBJ1-1; D is possibly TRBD1 (5 bases). The length of the CDR3 is 16 residues. Germline CDR1 SGHRS, CDR2 YFSETQ. V lost 3 bases and J lost 2, with 17 bases in between. The CDR3 bases are TGCGCCAGCAGCTACGAATTCAAGGGACCCAACACTGAAGCTTTCTTT. It codes for CASSYEFKGPNTEAFF.

This clonotype was found many times. The CDR3 loop is CASSLATGSYNEQFF. The CDR3 DNA reads as TGTGCCAGCAGCTTGGCCACGGGGTCTTACAATGAGCAGTTCTTC. V usage is TRBV5-4 and J usage is TRBJ2-1, with D possibly being TRBD2 (5 bases). CDR1 SGHNT and CDR2 YYREEE come from the germline V gene (reference sequence). This CDR3 comprises 15 residues. Trimming left V 0 bases short and J 4 bases short, with 11 bases between.